This T cell receptor beta chain originates from a study of cytomegalovirus exposure and HLA in healthy donors. A remark on this clone: Antigen specificity is unknown.

The table came from immunoSEQ multiplex PCR; TCRdb's copy has only in-frame clones and leaves some out. The sample holds about 130,000 clones, roughly 86% seen once. The CDR3 length is 18 residues. CDR1 is MDHEN and CDR2 is SYDVKM in the germline V gene. V shed 0 bases, J shed 9 bases, and the junction held 14 bases outside the gene matches. The study's findings and limits: Cytomegalovirus association was assigned to approximately 180 TCR beta chains. Despite most TCR sequences being rare, some public TCRs occurred in many donors.

The clonotype originates from a man aged 25-45 years in good health and CMV-seronegative. V usage is TRBV28 and J usage is TRBJ1-6; 7 positions match TRBD1. Material for sequencing was PBMCs. The CDR3 DNA reads TGTGCCAGCAGTTTATGGGGGACAGAGACAAGCTTCCCTTCACCCCTCCACTTT. This translates into CASSLWGTETSFPSPLHF.